This TCR beta chain was recorded in a study of identical twins. Trimming removed 1 base from V and 7 bases from J; junction bases left unmatched: 12. From germline, CDR1 is ENHRY and CDR2 SYGVKD. The CDR3 sequence is 16 residues long. Unique molecular identifiers were present on the cDNA, and a universal primer site came from template switching. MiXCR, run by TCRdb on the 5' RACE reads, gives a single entry per CDR3 protein. The sample carries 460,000 or so distinct CDR3 sequences, approximately 15% recorded once. Study conclusions and caveats: Among monozygotic twins, out-of-frame TCR alpha sharing exceeded what models predicted. The same donors were not followed; conclusions instead depended on cross-sectional statistical analysis. An excess of low generation probability was shown by twin-shared out-of-frame alpha sequences.

This clonotype was counted between two and nine times. Its target is unknown. The same data also went into a second study, on yellow fever vaccine responses in identical twins.

This sequence joins TRBV10-3 and TRBJ1-2; 7 bases match TRBD1. This sequence was found in a woman younger than 35 in good health. Sequencing used CD4+ T cells sorted from blood. The CDR3 nucleotides read TGTGCCATCAGTGAGTGGTCCGGGACTACAGGGGCTGGCTACACCTTC. It codes for CAISEWSGTTGAGYTF.